This TCR beta chain was recovered during a study of blood T cell repertoires in COVID-19. On the study more broadly: In each case, the material was cDNA or gDNA derived from T cells, B-cell-depleted T cells, or PBMCs.

Original processing notes: Reference gene primer amplification gave estimated nucleated cell counts. Some clones are missing from TCRdb's copy, which holds only in-frame ones; the method was immunoSEQ multiplex PCR. Clone size and V and J calls were adopted from that table, with D and trimming inferred from the DNA. Of 77,000 or so clones in the sample, 65% to 90% were seen once. This clone was detected only once. This TCR was sampled from an older woman with acute or convalescent COVID-19. Sequencing was performed on peripheral blood.

As DNA, the CDR3 is TGTGCCTGGGGACAGGGGTATACTGAAGCTTTCTTT. Residues: CAWGQGYTEAFF. The chain recombines TRBV30 with TRBJ1-1, with 9 bases that match TRBD1. Germline V gene data show CDR1 as GTSNPN and CDR2 as SVGIG (reference sequence). This CDR3 region has 12 residues. Trimming at V came to 5 bases and at J to 5 bases, leaving 3 bases not matched to a gene.